These 20 T cell receptor beta chains were sequenced from one sample in a study of T cells in Graves' hyperthyroidism and ophthalmopathy (dated by TCRdb to about 2019). To prepare the library, multiplex PCR was applied. Sequencing was performed on an Illumina HiSeq 2000. Amplification of TCR beta CDR3 regions was carried out from RNA transcripts. A first-round RT-PCR of the TCR CDR3 used the HTBI primer set with the Qiagen OneStep RT-PCR kit. TCRdb reran the public reads through fastp at Q25 and MiXCR, keeping productive beta chains. Here each entry gathers all rows of one CDR3 protein and keeps the most common genes and DNA. Counted in this sample were about 600,000 distinct CDR3 sequences; roughly 15% of them appeared once. The ten top clones hold under 3.5% of the sample. Input material: blood. These receptors all stem from a woman aged 40 to 50 with Graves' ophthalmopathy.

This clonotype came up many times. The V call is TRBV30, the J call TRBJ2-1; 8 bases agree with TRBD1. J gave up 5 bases and V 3 bases, and 9 bases lay outside the gene matches. The CDR3 has 15 amino acids. Germline CDR1 reads GTSNPN; CDR2 reads SVGIG (reference sequence). In DNA form, the CDR3 reads TGTGCCTGGAGCATCACAGGGGGATTGAACAATGAGCAGTTCTTC. Its protein product is CAWSITGGLNNEQFF.

Only a few counts were recorded for this clonotype. The rearrangement uses TRBV19 and TRBJ1-1; D perhaps matches TRBD1 (5 bases). Germline loops: CDR1 LNHDA, CDR2 SQIVND (reference sequence). With 7 bases removed from V and 2 bases from J, the gap between germline ends came to 20 bases. This CDR3 has 16 amino acids. CDR3 nucleotides: TGTGCCAGTACCGACAGCCCCACTTCTGTCAACACTGAAGCTTTCTTT. It encodes CASTDSPTSVNTEAFF.

For the CDR3, the DNA is TGTGCCAGCACCTACTCCGGCCATGAGCAGTTCTTC. Protein product: CASTYSGHEQFF. The chain links TRBV6-2 or TRBV6-3 to TRBJ2-1; D not resolved. The V and J ends lost 7 bases and 8 bases respectively, with 12 bases between them. CDR1 and CDR2 (germline): MNHEY, SVGEGT. The CDR3 sequence is 12 residues long.

As concerns this clonotype: A read error may account for a junction end that differs from germline. V is TRBV9 and J is TRBJ2-1, with 10 bases identical to TRBD2. Germline CDR1 SGDLS, CDR2 YYNGEE. The CDR3 runs to 16 residues. The DNA of the CDR3 is TGTGCCAGCAGCGCTCTTAGCGGGAGGACCTACAGTGAGCAGTTCTTC. As protein: CASSALSGRTYSEQFF.

This clonotype was seen many times. V gene TRBV7-8 combines with J gene TRBJ2-1, with 8 bases fitting TRBD2. The CDR3 consists of 15 residues. Germline assignment: CDR1 SGHVS and CDR2 FQNEAQ. The V and J ends lost 5 bases and 4 bases, in that order; junction bases with no gene match: 7. The CDR3 sequence is CASSAFAGGYNEQFF. The DNA for the CDR3 is TGTGCCAGCAGCGCCTTTGCGGGGGGATACAATGAGCAGTTCTTC. The entire variable domain, with the rest obtained from reference TRBV7-8 and TRBJ2-1, is as follows: GAGVSQSPRYKVAKRGQDVALRCDPISGHVSLFWYQQALGQGPEFLTYFQNEAQLDKSGLPSDRFFAERPEGSVSTLKIQRTQQEDSAVYLCASSAFAGGYNEQFFGPGTRLTVL.

In this sample, this clonotype turned up a few times. V usage is TRBV5-8 and J usage is TRBJ2-3, with no clear D. This CDR3 is built from 14 residues. Looked up from germline, CDR1 is SGHTS and CDR2 is YDEGEE. The germline V and J ends were trimmed by 9 bases and 0 bases, with 14 bases remaining between them. DNA of the CDR3: TGTGCCACCACCCCGCGCTCTAGCACAGATACGCAGTATTTT. Protein sequence: CATTPRSSTDTQYF. Full variable domain (rest looked up from reference TRBV5-8 and TRBJ2-3): EAGVTQSPTHLIKTRGQQATLRCSPISGHTSVYWYQQALGLGLQFLLWYDEGEERNRGNFPPRFSGRQFPNYSSELNVNALELEDSALYLCATTPRSSTDTQYFGPGTRLTVL.

The genes are TRBV2 and TRBJ2-7, with D possibly TRBD1 on 6 matching bases. The CDR3 extends over 13 amino acids. The germline CDR1 and CDR2 sequences are SNHLY and FYNNEI. Trimming pared 8 bases from V and 0 bases from J, leaving 11 bases between. CDR3 region: CASGGQLSYEQYF. CDR3 bases: TGTGCCAGCGGAGGACAGCTCTCCTACGAGCAGTACTTC.

This clonotype was counted ten times or more. The CDR3 protein is CASSSRLAGGEAEETQYF. The CDR3 region has the DNA TGTGCCAGCAGCTCCCGACTAGCGGGAGGGGAGGCTGAGGAGACCCAGTACTTC. The chain couples TRBV11-2 to TRBJ2-5; 14 bases fit TRBD2. The ends lost 4 bases at V and 5 bases at J; junction bases unmatched: 12. The length of the CDR3 is 18 residues. From germline, CDR1 is SGHAT and CDR2 FQNNGV.

This clonotype was counted at least ten times. The chain employs TRBV20-1 and TRBJ2-5, with 15 bases fitting TRBD2. The CDR3 runs 16 residues. Losses at the gene ends were 0 bases for V and 4 bases for J; bases not matched to a gene: 3. The germline V gene encodes CDR1 DFQATT and CDR2 SNEGSKA (reference sequence). The CDR3 loop is CSARDGLAGGRETQYF. CDR3 sequence (DNA): TGCAGTGCTAGAGATGGACTAGCGGGAGGGCGAGAGACCCAGTACTTC.

This clonotype showed up many times. The genes are TRBV11-1 and TRBJ2-1, with D hard to call. Germline loops: CDR1 SGHAT, CDR2 FQDESV (reference sequence). V was trimmed by 0 bases and J by 7 bases, leaving 7 bases between them. This CDR3 has 13 amino acids. For the CDR3, the DNA is TGTGCCAGCAGCTTAGCGGCTTGGAATGAGCAGTTCTTC. This encodes CASSLAAWNEQFF.

V usage is TRBV11-2 and J usage is TRBJ2-7, with D hard to call. CDR1 SGHAT and CDR2 FQNNGV come from the germline V gene. With 4 bases removed from V and 0 bases from J, the gap between germline ends came to 10 bases. The CDR3 is made up of 14 amino acids. The DNA for the CDR3 is TGTGCCAGCAGCTCCACCACGTCCTCCTACGAGCAGTACTTC. It yields the protein CASSSTTSSYEQYF.

This clonotype was recorded many times. The chain links TRBV20-1 to TRBJ1-4, with D unclear. Germline V gives CDR1 DFQATT, CDR2 SNEGSKA (reference sequence). Trimming shortened V by 0 bases and J by 3 bases, and 8 bases separated the two germline ends. The CDR3 is 14 residues long. CDR3 protein: CSARDPAANEKLFF. CDR3 DNA sequence: TGCAGTGCTAGAGATCCGGCAGCTAATGAAAAACTGTTTTTT.

This clonotype has ten or more counts. The chain couples TRBV2 to TRBJ1-1; no definite D call. Germline V CDR1 and CDR2: SNHLY, FYNNEI. Trimming pared 3 bases from V and 3 bases from J, leaving 8 bases between. The CDR3 is 13 residues long. Here the CDR3 DNA reads TGTGCCAGCAGTGAGAACGGGTACACTGAAGCTTTCTTT. This encodes CASSENGYTEAFF.

Only a few counts were recorded for this clonotype. V usage is TRBV19 and J usage is TRBJ2-3; D ambiguous. CDR1 is LNHDA and CDR2 is SQIVND in the germline V gene (reference sequence). V lost 5 bases and J lost 2, with 8 bases in between. The CDR3 consists of 13 residues. The CDR3 DNA follows: TGTGCCAGTAGTCAGCAGGTCACAGATACGCAGTATTTT. This translates into CASSQQVTDTQYF.

This clonotype showed up many times. The chain carries TRBV2 and TRBJ2-2; D is tentatively TRBD1 or TRBD2 (5 bases each). Germline lookup yields CDR1 SNHLY and CDR2 FYNNEI. The germline V and J ends were trimmed by 7 bases and 6 bases, with 15 bases remaining between them. The length of the CDR3 is 14 residues. The DNA of the CDR3 is TGTGCCAGCATTAACGATGGGGGTGCCGGGGAGCTGTTTTTT. Its translation is CASINDGGAGELFF.

The sample holds many counts of this clonotype. The chain has TRBV30 and TRBJ2-3; the match to TRBD1 covers 7 bases. The CDR3 length is 14 residues. Germline trimming cut 4 bases from V and 8 bases from J; bases unmatched to any gene: 12. The germline V gene has CDR1 GTSNPN and CDR2 SVGIG (reference sequence). DNA of the CDR3: TGTGCCTGGACACGTGCCAGGGGGAGAGTTACGCAGTATTTT. Translated: CAWTRARGRVTQYF.

The chain has TRBV6-1 and TRBJ2-5, with unresolved D. V gave up 8 bases and J gave up 1 base, with 11 bases separating them. Germline lookup yields CDR1 MNHNS and CDR2 SASEGT. CDR3 length: 13 amino acids. The CDR3 here is CASQQTPQETQYF. The DNA of the CDR3 is TGTGCCAGCCAACAAACGCCCCAAGAGACCCAGTACTTC.

With regard to this clonotype: Since a much larger clone is just one base distant, this may be a read error. The chain is built from TRBV7-9 and TRBJ1-1; 7 nucleotides align to TRBD1. After removal of 5 bases from V and 4 bases from J, the junction contained 10 bases not matched to a gene. CDR1 and CDR2 (germline): SEHNR, FQNEAQ (reference sequence). The CDR3 spans 15 residues. In DNA form, the CDR3 reads TGTGCCAGCAGCATACAGGGAGGGGGCGTCACTGAAGCTTTCTTT. Translating gives CASSIQGGGVTEAFF.

This clonotype was recorded at least ten times. In DNA, the CDR3 is TGCAGCGTTGGGGGGGGGGATGAAAAACTGTTTTTT. It codes for CSVGGGDEKLFF. V usage is TRBV29-1 and J usage is TRBJ1-4, with D possibly being TRBD1 (5 bases). The germline CDR1 and CDR2 sequences are SQVTM and ANQGSEA. Trimming cost V 4 bases and J 6 bases, with 9 bases left between them. This CDR3 is built from 12 residues.

The V gene is TRBV7-2, the J gene TRBJ2-5, with 7 bases fitting TRBD2. Germline CDR1 and CDR2: SGHTA and FQGNSA. This CDR3 is 13 amino acids long. Trimming took 6 bases from V and 2 from J; bases not matched to a gene: 3. CDR3 in DNA: TGTGCCAGCAGATGGGGGGGACAAGAGACCCAGTACTTC. Its protein is CASRWGGQETQYF. The entire variable domain, with the rest obtained from reference TRBV7-2 and TRBJ2-5, is as follows: GAGVSQSPSNKVTEKGKDVELRCDPISGHTALYWYRQSLGQGLEFLIYFQGNSAPDKSGLPSDRFSAERTGGSVSTLTIQRTQQEDSAVYLCASRWGGQETQYFGPGTRLLVL.